This T cell receptor beta chain derives from a study of identical twins. TCRdb independently ran MiXCR on the 5' RACE reads; one entry per CDR3 protein. In the table there are approximately 620,000 distinct CDR3 sequences, 8% to 9% of which are singletons. V shed 1 base and J 7 bases; nucleotides not matched to a gene: 5. The CDR3 has 14 amino acids. Germline CDR1 LGHNA, CDR2 YSLEER. These records were also assigned to another study, of yellow fever vaccine responses in identical twins.

The chain links TRBV4-3 to TRBJ1-2, with TRBD1 matching 8 bases. This clonotype was obtained from a woman aged 18-29 years in good health. Input material: PBMCs. The CDR3 loop is CASSQAQGARGYTF. CDR3 nucleotide sequence: TGCGCCAGCAGCCAAGCCCAGGGGGCGCGTGGCTACACCTTC.